This TCR beta chain was sequenced in a study of control samples from healthy donors and cancer patients. This CDR3 contains 16 residues. Germline assignment: CDR1 SGHRS and CDR2 YFSETQ. Trimming took 2 bases from V and 5 from J, leaving 20 bases between them. The protocol was immunoSEQ multiplex PCR, while the TCRdb copy is restricted to in-frame clones and leaves out a portion. The sample includes 160,000 or so clones, about 94% seen only once; the top ten take approximately 15%. Sequencing input: PBMCs. The receptor comes from a man in his 60s with colorectal cancer. The gene calls are TRBV5-1 and TRBJ2-7; perhaps TRBD1 as D (5 bases). The DNA of the CDR3 is TGCGCCAGCAGCTTACCTGACAGAAAGGGGTACGACGAGCAGTACTTC. It specifies CASSLPDRKGYDEQYF.